A single sample is the source of the 5 T cell receptor beta chains below, sequenced in a study of T cells in Graves' hyperthyroidism and ophthalmopathy. Amplified TCR beta CDR3 regions came from RNA transcripts. The HTBI primer set was used in a first-round RT-PCR of the TCR CDR3. TCRdb analysed the multiplex PCR reads with MiXCR anew, one entry per CDR3 protein. This table holds under 350,000 distinct CDR3 sequences, roughly 13% found once. Sequencing used blood. The receptors come from a woman aged 30 to 39 with Graves' hyperthyroidism that later progressed to Graves' ophthalmopathy.

V is TRBV6-2 or TRBV6-3 and J is TRBJ2-6; D is unresolved. CDR1 MNHEY and CDR2 SVGEGT come from the germline V gene. Trimming took 2 bases from V and 0 from J, leaving 5 bases between them. This CDR3 spans 15 amino acids. The chain's CDR3 is CASSYEPSGANVLTF. CDR3 coding DNA: TGTGCCAGCAGTTACGAACCCTCTGGGGCCAACGTCCTGACTTTC.

This clonotype was found many times. The V and J genes are TRBV6-1 and TRBJ2-7, with D tentatively TRBD1 (6 bases). Per germline, CDR1 MNHNS and CDR2 SASEGT. This CDR3 has 17 amino acids. V was pared by 6 bases and J by 0 bases, with 21 bases between. The CDR3 sequence is CASSDHFYRDYSYEQYF. DNA for the CDR3: TGTGCCAGCAGCGACCATTTCTACAGGGATTACTCCTACGAGCAGTACTTC.

This clonotype has more than one count but fewer than ten. V and J are TRBV19 and TRBJ2-1, with 8 positions matching TRBD2. The germline gives CDR1 LNHDA, CDR2 SQIVND (reference sequence). V lost 6 bases to trimming and J lost 4 bases; unmatched junction nucleotides: 8. The CDR3 covers 15 residues. The CDR3 bases are TGTGCCAGTAGGTCACCGGGAGGGCAATACAATGAGCAGTTCTTC. Amino acids: CASRSPGGQYNEQFF.

This chain joins TRBV19 and TRBJ2-4; 8 nucleotides match TRBD2. CDR1 and CDR2 from the germline V gene are LNHDA and SQIVND (reference sequence). The CDR3 covers 19 residues. J lost 0 bases, V lost 3 bases, and 13 bases had no gene match. CDR3 region: CASSILRGGGVLAKNIQYF. The DNA of the CDR3 is TGTGCCAGTAGTATTCTTCGGGGGGGGGGGGTTCTAGCCAAAAACATTCAGTACTTC.

Many counts were recorded for this clonotype. This CDR3 reads CASSPGTGESEQYF. The CDR3 DNA is TGTGCCAGCAGCCCCGGGACAGGCGAGTCCGAGCAGTACTTC. This chain connects TRBV7-3 to TRBJ2-7, with 8 bases fitting TRBD1. Per the germline V gene, CDR1 is SGHTA and CDR2 is FQGTGA. The CDR3 totals 14 residues. Trimming took 5 bases from V and 6 from J; bases not matched to a gene: 9.